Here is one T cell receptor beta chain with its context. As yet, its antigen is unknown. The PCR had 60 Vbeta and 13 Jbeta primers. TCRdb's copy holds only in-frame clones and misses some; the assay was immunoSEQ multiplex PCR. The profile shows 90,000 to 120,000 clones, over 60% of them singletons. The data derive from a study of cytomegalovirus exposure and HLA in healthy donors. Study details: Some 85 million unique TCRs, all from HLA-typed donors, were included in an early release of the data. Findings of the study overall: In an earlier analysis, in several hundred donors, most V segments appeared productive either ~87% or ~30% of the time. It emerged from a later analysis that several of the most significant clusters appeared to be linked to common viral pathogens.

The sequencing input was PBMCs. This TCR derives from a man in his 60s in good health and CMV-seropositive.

The CDR3 nucleotides are TGTGCCAGTAGTATTTTCCTGGCAGGGGGCTATGGCTACACCTTC. Its translation: CASSIFLAGGYGYTF. V usage is TRBV19 and J usage is TRBJ1-2; 7 positions agree with TRBD1. The CDR3 length is 15 residues. V shed 3 bases and J 4 bases; nucleotides not matched to a gene: 8. The germline V gene has CDR1 LNHDA and CDR2 SQIVND (reference sequence).